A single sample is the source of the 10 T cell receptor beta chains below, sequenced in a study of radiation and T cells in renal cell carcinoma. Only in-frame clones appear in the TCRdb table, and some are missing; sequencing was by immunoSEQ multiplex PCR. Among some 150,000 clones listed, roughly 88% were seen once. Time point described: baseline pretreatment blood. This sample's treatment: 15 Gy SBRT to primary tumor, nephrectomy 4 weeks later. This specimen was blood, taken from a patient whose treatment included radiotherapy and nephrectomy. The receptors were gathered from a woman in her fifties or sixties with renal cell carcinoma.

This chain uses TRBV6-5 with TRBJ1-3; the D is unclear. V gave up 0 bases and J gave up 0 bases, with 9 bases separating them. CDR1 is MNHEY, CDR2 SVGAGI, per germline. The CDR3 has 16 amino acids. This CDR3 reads CASSYSWTSSGNTIYF. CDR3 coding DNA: TGTGCCAGCAGTTACTCTTGGACCTCCTCTGGAAACACCATATATTTT.

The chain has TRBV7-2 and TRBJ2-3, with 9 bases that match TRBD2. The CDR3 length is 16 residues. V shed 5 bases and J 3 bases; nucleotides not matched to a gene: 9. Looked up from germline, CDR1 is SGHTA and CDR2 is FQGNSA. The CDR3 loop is CASSKGRGGRTDTQYF. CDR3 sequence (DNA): TGTGCCAGCAGCAAAGGGCGGGGGGGCCGGACAGATACGCAGTATTTT.

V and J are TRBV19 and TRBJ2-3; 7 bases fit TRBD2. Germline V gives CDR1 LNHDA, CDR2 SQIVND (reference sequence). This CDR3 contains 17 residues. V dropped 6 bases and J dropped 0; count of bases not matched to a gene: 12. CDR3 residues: CASSKGTTRQSTDTQYF. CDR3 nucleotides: TGTGCCAGTAGCAAGGGGACTACGAGACAGAGCACAGATACGCAGTATTTT. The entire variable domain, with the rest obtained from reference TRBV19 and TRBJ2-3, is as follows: DGGITQSPKYLFRKEGQNVTLSCEQNLNHDAMYWYRQDPGQGLRLIYYSQIVNDFQKGDIAEGYSVSREKKESFPLTVTSAQKNPTAFYLCASSKGTTRQSTDTQYFGPGTRLTVL.

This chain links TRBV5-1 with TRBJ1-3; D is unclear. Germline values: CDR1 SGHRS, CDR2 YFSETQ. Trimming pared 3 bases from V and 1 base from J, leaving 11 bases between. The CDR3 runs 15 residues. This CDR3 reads CASSSDFGSGNTIYF. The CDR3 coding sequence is TGCGCCAGCAGCTCCGACTTCGGTTCTGGAAACACCATATATTTT.

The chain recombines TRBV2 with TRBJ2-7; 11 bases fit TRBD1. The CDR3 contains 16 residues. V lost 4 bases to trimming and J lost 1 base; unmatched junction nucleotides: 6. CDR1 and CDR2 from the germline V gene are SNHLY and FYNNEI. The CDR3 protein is CASSGMGTGGSYEQYF. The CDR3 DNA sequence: TGTGCCAGCAGTGGTATGGGGACAGGGGGATCCTACGAGCAGTACTTC.

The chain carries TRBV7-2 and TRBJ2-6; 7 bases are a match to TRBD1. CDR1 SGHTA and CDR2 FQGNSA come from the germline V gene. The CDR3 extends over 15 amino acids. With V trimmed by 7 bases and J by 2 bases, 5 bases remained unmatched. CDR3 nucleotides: TGTGCCAGCACCTCAGGGGGTACTGGGGCCAACGTCCTGACTTTC. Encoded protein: CASTSGGTGANVLTF.

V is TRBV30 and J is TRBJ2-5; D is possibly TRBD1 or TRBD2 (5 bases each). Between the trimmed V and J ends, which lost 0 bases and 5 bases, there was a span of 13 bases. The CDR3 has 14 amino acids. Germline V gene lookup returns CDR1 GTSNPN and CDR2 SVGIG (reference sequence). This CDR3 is CAWSVPGTGETQYF. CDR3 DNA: TGTGCCTGGAGTGTCCCAGGGACGGGGGAGACCCAGTACTTC.

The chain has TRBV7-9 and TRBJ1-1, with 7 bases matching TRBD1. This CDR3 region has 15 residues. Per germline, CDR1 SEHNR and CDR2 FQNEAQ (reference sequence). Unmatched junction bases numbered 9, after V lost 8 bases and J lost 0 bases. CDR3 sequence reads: CASAPQGGMNTEAFF. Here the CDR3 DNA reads TGTGCCAGCGCCCCCCAGGGGGGTATGAACACTGAAGCTTTCTTT.

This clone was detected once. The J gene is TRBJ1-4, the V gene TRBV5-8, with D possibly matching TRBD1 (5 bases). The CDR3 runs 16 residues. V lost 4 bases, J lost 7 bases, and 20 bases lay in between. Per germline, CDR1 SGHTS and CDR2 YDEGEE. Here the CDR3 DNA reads TGTGCCAGCAGCCCCATGACAGCCCAGACGGGTGAAAAACTGTTTTTT. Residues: CASSPMTAQTGEKLFF.

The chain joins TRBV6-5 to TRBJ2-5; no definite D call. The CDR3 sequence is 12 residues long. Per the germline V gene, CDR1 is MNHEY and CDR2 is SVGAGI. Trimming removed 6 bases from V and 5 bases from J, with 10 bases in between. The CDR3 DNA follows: TGTGCCAGCAGCCCCAACACCGAGACCCAGTACTTC. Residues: CASSPNTETQYF.